A single sample is the source of the 26 T cell receptor beta chains below, sequenced in a study of cytotoxic CD8 clonotypes in ibrutinib-treated CLL. The data were produced by immunoSEQ multiplex PCR, yet TCRdb's version contains in-frame clones alone and is incomplete. The repertoire holds 140,000 to 150,000 clones, about three quarters seen once, with just over 5% in the top ten. Sequenced material: PBMCs, taken after 24 months of ibrutinib treatment. These TCRs come from a human donor with chronic lymphocytic leukemia.

Concerning this clone itself: This specimen includes other DNA sequences encoding the same CDR3. The chain joins TRBV9 to TRBJ2-1; 10 bases are a match to TRBD2. Germline CDR1 SGDLS, CDR2 YYNGEE. The CDR3 has 14 amino acids. With V trimmed by 0 bases and J by 9 bases, 3 bases remained unmatched. CDR3 sequence: CASSVVSGGGEQFF. Here the CDR3 DNA reads TGTGCCAGCAGCGTAGTCAGCGGGGGGGGTGAGCAGTTCTTC.

The rearrangement links TRBV15 to TRBJ1-1; D is unclear. Germline V CDR1 and CDR2: LNHNV, YYDKDF (reference sequence). Trimming cost V 6 bases and J 11 bases, with 13 bases left between them. CDR3 length equals 11 residues. DNA for the CDR3: TGTGCCACCAGGGGGTCGGTGGGTGCTTTCTTT. Residues: CATRGSVGAFF.

V gene TRBV7-8 combines with J gene TRBJ2-5; the D is unclear. V was pared by 3 bases and J by 1 base, with 6 bases between. Germline V gene data show CDR1 as SGHVS and CDR2 as FQNEAQ. The CDR3 has 13 amino acids. The CDR3, as DNA: TGTGCCAGCAGCTTTGGGGTCCAAGAGACCCAGTACTTC. Translating gives CASSFGVQETQYF. The whole variable domain, remainder taken from reference TRBV7-8 and TRBJ2-5, is GAGVSQSPRYKVAKRGQDVALRCDPISGHVSLFWYQQALGQGPEFLTYFQNEAQLDKSGLPSDRFFAERPEGSVSTLKIQRTQQEDSAVYLCASSFGVQETQYFGPGTRLLVL.

The rearrangement joins TRBV7-2 to TRBJ2-2; D not resolved. Between the trimmed V and J ends, which lost 4 bases and 3 bases, there was a span of 9 bases. The CDR3 extends over 14 amino acids. CDR1 is SGHTA and CDR2 is FQGNSA in the germline V gene. CDR3 in DNA: TGTGCCAGCAGCTGGGCCGGAGACACCGGGGAGCTGTTTTTT. Translation: CASSWAGDTGELFF.

The rearrangement joins TRBV28 to TRBJ1-5; unclear D gene. CDR3 length: 11 residues. The V gene's germline CDR1 is MDHEN and CDR2 SYDVKM. The ends were cut back, 7 bases at V and 2 bases at J, with 3 bases in the middle. CDR3 in DNA: TGTGCCAGCAAAGGCAATCAGCCCCAGCATTTT. Residues: CASKGNQPQHF.

In this sample, this clone turned up once. This CDR3 is CASSYGSSPSGNTIYF. CDR3 DNA: TGTGCCAGCAGTTACGGGTCAAGCCCCTCTGGAAACACCATATATTTT. The chain combines TRBV6-5 with TRBJ1-3; D call uncertain. There are 16 residues in the CDR3. The V and J ends lost 2 bases and 0 bases respectively, with 11 bases between them. The germline V gene encodes CDR1 MNHEY and CDR2 SVGAGI.

This chain links TRBV5-1 with TRBJ2-3; 8 bases are a match to TRBD2. The V gene end was trimmed by 0 bases and the J gene end by 2 bases; junction bases not matched to a gene: 2. Per germline, CDR1 SGHRS and CDR2 YFSETQ. This CDR3 has 15 residues. CDR3 DNA sequence: TGCGCCAGCAGCTTGGCGGGGGGGACCACAGATACGCAGTATTTT. Its protein is CASSLAGGTTDTQYF.

V is TRBV10-3 and J is TRBJ1-4; 7 bases are shared with TRBD1. The junction had 8 bases not matched to a gene; V was cut back by 0 bases and J by 10 bases. The germline gives CDR1 ENHRY, CDR2 SYGVKD. This CDR3 region has 15 residues. The CDR3 region is CAISESEGAQGKLFF. CDR3 DNA: TGTGCCATCAGTGAGTCGGAGGGGGCGCAGGGAAAACTGTTTTTT.

This rearrangement joins TRBV5-1 to TRBJ1-3, with D tentatively TRBD1 (6 bases). The CDR3 has 17 residues. Germline V gene data show CDR1 as SGHRS and CDR2 as YFSETQ. Trimming shortened V by 0 bases and J by 0 bases, and 13 bases separated the two germline ends. The CDR3 loop reads CASSLAPTGLSGNTIYF. CDR3 bases: TGCGCCAGCAGCTTGGCCCCGACAGGACTCTCTGGAAACACCATATATTTT. The full variable domain, its missing parts supplied by reference TRBV5-1 and TRBJ1-3, is KAGVTQTPRYLIKTRGQQVTLSCSPISGHRSVSWYQQTPGQGLQFLFEYFSETQRNKGNFPGRFSGRQFSNSRSEMNVSTLELGDSALYLCASSLAPTGLSGNTIYFGEGSWLTVV.

The chain combines TRBV19 with TRBJ2-7; 7 nucleotides line up with TRBD1. CDR1 is LNHDA, CDR2 SQIVND, per germline (reference sequence). Losses at the gene ends were 4 bases for V and 2 bases for J; bases not matched to a gene: 5. The CDR3 is made up of 14 amino acids. This chain's CDR3 is CASSTYRGPYEQYF. As DNA, the CDR3 is TGTGCCAGTAGTACCTACAGGGGCCCCTACGAGCAGTACTTC.

V and J are TRBV6-1 and TRBJ1-2; D is ambiguous. The V end lost 3 bases, the J end lost 3 bases, and 8 bases lay between the germline ends. The CDR3 covers 13 residues. Germline V gene data show CDR1 as MNHNS and CDR2 as SASEGT. CDR3 sequence (DNA): TGTGCCAGCAGTGAGGCCGGAGACTATGGCTACACCTTC. It yields the protein CASSEAGDYGYTF.

This clone was counted a single time. The chain combines TRBV5-1 with TRBJ1-1; the D gene is possibly TRBD1 (6 bases). Germline CDR1 reads SGHRS; CDR2 reads YFSETQ. The CDR3 has 15 residues. V lost 0 bases to trimming and J lost 2 bases, with 11 bases between them. CDR3 loop: CASSLGGHGNTEAFF. The DNA of the CDR3 is TGCGCCAGCAGCTTGGGGGGGCACGGAAACACTGAAGCTTTCTTT.

The J gene is TRBJ1-1, the V gene TRBV4-2, with a possible D match to TRBD1 (6 bases). Trimming stripped 4 bases from V and 4 bases from J, with 16 bases between. Germline CDR1 is LGHNA and CDR2 is YNFKEQ. This CDR3 comprises 15 residues. The CDR3 coding sequence is TGTGCCAGCAGCCCCACAGGGAAGGGGTCCACTGAAGCTTTCTTT. Its protein product is CASSPTGKGSTEAFF.

CDR3 amino acids: CASPQSYNSPLHF. In DNA, the CDR3 is TGTGCCAGCCCCCAGTCCTATAATTCACCCCTCCACTTT. The chain carries TRBV5-8 and TRBJ1-6; D call uncertain. The CDR3 runs to 13 residues. In germline, CDR1 is SGHTS, CDR2 YDEGEE. V shed 7 bases and J shed 1 base, with 6 bases lying between them.

This clone has at least ten counts. V and J are TRBV10-3 and TRBJ2-1, with 7 nucleotides matching TRBD2. Per germline, CDR1 ENHRY and CDR2 SYGVKD. The V gene end was trimmed by 10 bases and the J gene end by 3 bases; junction bases not matched to a gene: 9. This CDR3 is built from 14 residues. The CDR3 bases are TGTGCCAGCGGTGTTGCGGGGGACTACAATGAGCAGTTCTTC. It encodes CASGVAGDYNEQFF.

This chain connects TRBV7-9 to TRBJ2-7, with D maybe TRBD1 (6 bases). Germline loops: CDR1 SEHNR, CDR2 FQNEAQ (reference sequence). Trimming took off 5 bases at V and 5 bases at J, with 19 bases between the two ends. The CDR3 runs to 15 residues. Here the CDR3 DNA reads TGTGCCAGCAGCCTTGAAGGGGGAAGGAGTGACGAGCAGTACTTC. Translation gives CASSLEGGRSDEQYF.

The rearrangement uses TRBV27 and TRBJ2-7, with TRBD1 matching 9 bases. V lost 5 bases and J lost 6; bases outside the gene matches: 5. The length of the CDR3 is 13 residues. Per the germline V gene, CDR1 is MNHEY and CDR2 is SMNVEV (reference sequence). CDR3 sequence: CASSRQGGSEQYF. The CDR3 DNA reads as TGTGCCAGCAGTAGACAGGGGGGGAGCGAGCAGTACTTC.

In its sample, this clone was seen a few times. The rearrangement joins TRBV28 to TRBJ1-3; 9 bases fit TRBD1. Germline V gives CDR1 MDHEN, CDR2 SYDVKM. This CDR3 comprises 14 residues. V was pared by 6 bases and J by 8 bases, with 8 bases of the junction left unmatched. The CDR3 is CASRPGTGRDTIYF. Written as DNA, the CDR3 is TGTGCCAGCAGGCCAGGGACAGGGAGGGACACCATATATTTT.

The chain uses TRBV5-1 and TRBJ2-5; unclear D gene. Germline CDR1 reads SGHRS; CDR2 reads YFSETQ. V was clipped by 4 bases and J by 4 bases, with 8 bases between them. This CDR3 contains 12 residues. CDR3 sequence reads: CASSLNRETQYF. CDR3 nucleotide sequence: TGCGCCAGCAGCCTTAATAGAGAGACCCAGTACTTC.

The chain couples TRBV18 to TRBJ1-1; 7 nucleotides line up with TRBD1. This CDR3 contains 12 residues. V lost 3 bases to trimming and J lost 6 bases; unmatched junction nucleotides: 1. Germline V CDR1 and CDR2: KGHSH, LQKENI. The CDR3 spells CASSPDRAEAFF. The CDR3 region has the DNA TGTGCCAGCTCACCCGACAGGGCTGAAGCTTTCTTT.

V and J are TRBV6-5 and TRBJ2-2; D not resolved. Trimming left V 2 bases short and J 0 bases short, with 1 base between. CDR3 size: 13 residues. The germline gives CDR1 MNHEY, CDR2 SVGAGI. The CDR3 protein is CASSYPNTGELFF. CDR3 sequence (DNA): TGTGCCAGCAGTTACCCGAACACCGGGGAGCTGTTTTTT.

This chain links TRBV9 with TRBJ2-1, with TRBD1 matching 7 bases. Trimming cost V 4 bases and J 9 bases; bases outside gene matches: 10. The CDR3 is made up of 14 amino acids. Looked up from germline, CDR1 is SGDLS and CDR2 is YYNGEE. The CDR3 bases are TGTGCCAGCAGCAGACAGGGTTCCGCGGGTGAGCAGTTCTTC. Translating it yields CASSRQGSAGEQFF.

The rearrangement links TRBV5-1 to TRBJ2-6, with D unresolved. V was clipped by 0 bases and J by 0 bases, with 7 bases between them. This CDR3 region has 16 residues. Per the germline V gene, CDR1 is SGHRS and CDR2 is YFSETQ. CDR3 bases: TGCGCCAGCAGCTTGGACCCCCACTCTGGGGCCAACGTCCTGACTTTC. Its translation: CASSLDPHSGANVLTF.

The chain has TRBV28 and TRBJ1-1, with 7 positions matching TRBD1. V shed 5 bases and J 4 bases; nucleotides not matched to a gene: 7. Germline V gene data show CDR1 as MDHEN and CDR2 as SYDVKM. The CDR3 has 14 amino acids. The CDR3, as DNA: TGTGCCAGCAGTACTCGACAGGGAATCACTGAAGCTTTCTTT. It yields the protein CASSTRQGITEAFF.

This sequence joins TRBV19 and TRBJ1-2, with unresolved D. The V gene's germline CDR1 is LNHDA and CDR2 SQIVND (reference sequence). Trimming took 6 bases from V and 8 from J, leaving 16 bases between them. The CDR3 totals 13 residues. The CDR3 DNA reads TGTGCCAGTAGCCCACCGGAGTTCGAGGGCTACACCTTC. Translated: CASSPPEFEGYTF.

The V gene is TRBV10-3, the J gene TRBJ2-1; D not certain. The CDR3 is 13 amino acids. The V gene lost 0 bases and the J gene lost 6 bases, with 6 bases spanning the gap. Germline V gene data show CDR1 as ENHRY and CDR2 as SYGVKD. The DNA of the CDR3 is TGTGCCATCAGTGAGTCCACAAGCAATGAGCAGTTCTTC. Its translation is CAISESTSNEQFF.